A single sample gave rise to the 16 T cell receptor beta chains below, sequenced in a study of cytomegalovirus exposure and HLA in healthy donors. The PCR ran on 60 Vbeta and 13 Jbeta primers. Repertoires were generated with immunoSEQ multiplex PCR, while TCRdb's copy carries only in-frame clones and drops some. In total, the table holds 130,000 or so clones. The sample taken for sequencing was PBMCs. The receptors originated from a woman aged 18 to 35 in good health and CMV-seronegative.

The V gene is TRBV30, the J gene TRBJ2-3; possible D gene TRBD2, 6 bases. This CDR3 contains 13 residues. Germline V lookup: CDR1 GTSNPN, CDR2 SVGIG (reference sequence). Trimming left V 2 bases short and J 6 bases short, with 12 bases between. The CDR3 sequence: CAWSIGSGDTQYF. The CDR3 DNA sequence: TGTGCCTGGAGTATCGGGAGTGGGGATACGCAGTATTTT. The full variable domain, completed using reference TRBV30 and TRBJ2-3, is SQTIHQWPATLVQPVGSPLSLECTVEGTSNPNLYWYRQAAGRGLQLLFYSVGIGQISSEVPQNLSASRPQDRQFILSSKKLLLSDSGFYLCAWSIGSGDTQYFGPGTRLTVL.

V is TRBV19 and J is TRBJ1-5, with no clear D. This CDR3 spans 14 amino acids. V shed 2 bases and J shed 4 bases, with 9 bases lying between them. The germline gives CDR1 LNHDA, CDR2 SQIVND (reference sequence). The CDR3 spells CASSIRGINQPQHF. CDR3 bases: TGTGCCAGTAGTATACGGGGAATTAATCAGCCCCAGCATTTT. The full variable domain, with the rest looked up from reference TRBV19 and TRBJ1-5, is DGGITQSPKYLFRKEGQNVTLSCEQNLNHDAMYWYRQDPGQGLRLIYYSQIVNDFQKGDIAEGYSVSREKKESFPLTVTSAQKNPTAFYLCASSIRGINQPQHFGDGTRLSIL.

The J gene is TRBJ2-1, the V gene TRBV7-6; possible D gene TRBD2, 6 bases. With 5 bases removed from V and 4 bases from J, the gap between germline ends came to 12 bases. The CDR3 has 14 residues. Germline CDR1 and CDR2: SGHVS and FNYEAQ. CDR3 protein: CASSTREVYNEQFF. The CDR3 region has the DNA TGTGCCAGCAGCACCAGGGAGGTATACAATGAGCAGTTCTTC.

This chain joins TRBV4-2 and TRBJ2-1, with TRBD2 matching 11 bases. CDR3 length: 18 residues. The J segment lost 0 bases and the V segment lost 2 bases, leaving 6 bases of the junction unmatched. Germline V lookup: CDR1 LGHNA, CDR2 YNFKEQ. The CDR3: CASSQLAGGLSSYNEQFF. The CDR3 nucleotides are TGTGCCAGCAGCCAACTAGCGGGAGGCCTCTCCTCCTACAATGAGCAGTTCTTC.

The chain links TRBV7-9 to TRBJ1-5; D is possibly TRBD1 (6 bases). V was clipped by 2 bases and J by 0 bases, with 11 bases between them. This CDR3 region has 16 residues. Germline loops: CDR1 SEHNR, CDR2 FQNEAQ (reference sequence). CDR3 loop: CASSLSIQGSNQPQHF. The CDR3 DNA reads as TGTGCCAGCAGCTTAAGTATACAGGGTAGCAATCAGCCCCAGCATTTT. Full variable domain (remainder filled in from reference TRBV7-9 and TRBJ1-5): DTGVSQNPRHKITKRGQNVTFRCDPISEHNRLYWYRQTLGQGPEFLTYFQNEAQLEKSRLLSDRFSAERPKGSFSTLEIQRTEQGDSAMYLCASSLSIQGSNQPQHFGDGTRLSIL.

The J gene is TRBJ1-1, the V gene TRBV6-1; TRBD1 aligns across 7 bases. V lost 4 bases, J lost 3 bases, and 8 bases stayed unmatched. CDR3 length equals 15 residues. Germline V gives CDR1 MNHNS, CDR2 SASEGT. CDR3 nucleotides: TGTGCCAGCAGTGCACAGGGGATTAGGGACACTGAAGCTTTCTTT. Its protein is CASSAQGIRDTEAFF.

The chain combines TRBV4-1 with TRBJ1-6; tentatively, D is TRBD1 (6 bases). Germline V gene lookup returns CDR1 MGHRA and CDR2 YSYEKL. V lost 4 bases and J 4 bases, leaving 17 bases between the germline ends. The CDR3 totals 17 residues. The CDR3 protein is CASSPGHLGGYNSPLHF. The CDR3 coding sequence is TGCGCCAGCAGCCCGGGACATCTAGGGGGTTATAATTCACCCCTCCACTTT.

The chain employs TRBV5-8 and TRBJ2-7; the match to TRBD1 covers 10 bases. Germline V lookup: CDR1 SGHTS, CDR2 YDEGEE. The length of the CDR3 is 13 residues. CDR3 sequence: CASSLGQGNEQYV. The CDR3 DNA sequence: TGTGCCAGCAGTTTGGGACAGGGGAACGAGCAGTACGTC.

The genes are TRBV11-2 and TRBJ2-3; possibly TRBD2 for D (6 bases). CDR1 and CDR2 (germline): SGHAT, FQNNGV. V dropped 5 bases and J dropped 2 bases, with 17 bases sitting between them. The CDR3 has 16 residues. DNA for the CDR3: TGTGCCAGCAGCCGACGAGGAGCGGGCAACACAGATACGCAGTATTTT. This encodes CASSRRGAGNTDTQYF.

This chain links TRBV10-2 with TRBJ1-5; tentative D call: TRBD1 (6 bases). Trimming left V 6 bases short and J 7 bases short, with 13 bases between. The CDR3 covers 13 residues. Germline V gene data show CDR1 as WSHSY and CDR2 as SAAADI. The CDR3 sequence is CASSDRTKQPQHF. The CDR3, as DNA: TGCGCCAGCAGCGACAGGACAAAACAGCCCCAGCATTTT.

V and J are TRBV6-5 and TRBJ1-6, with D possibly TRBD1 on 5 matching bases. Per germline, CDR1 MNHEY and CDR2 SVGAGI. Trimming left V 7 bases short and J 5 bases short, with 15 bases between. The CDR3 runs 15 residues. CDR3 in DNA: TGTGCCAGCAACAGGTGGACAACGAATAATTCACCCCTCCACTTT. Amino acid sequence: CASNRWTTNNSPLHF.

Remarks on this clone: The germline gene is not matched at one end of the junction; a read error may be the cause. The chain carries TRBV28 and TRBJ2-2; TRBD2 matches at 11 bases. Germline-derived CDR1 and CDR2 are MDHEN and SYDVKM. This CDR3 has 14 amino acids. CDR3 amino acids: CASRGLAVTRELFF. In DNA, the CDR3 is TGTGCCAGCAGGGGACTAGCGGTCACCCGGGAGCTGTTTTTT.

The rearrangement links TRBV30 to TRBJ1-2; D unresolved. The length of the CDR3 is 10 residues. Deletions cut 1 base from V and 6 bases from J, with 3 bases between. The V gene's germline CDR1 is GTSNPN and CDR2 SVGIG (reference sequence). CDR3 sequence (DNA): TGTGCCTGGAGTGCGGATGGCTACACCTTC. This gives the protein CAWSADGYTF.

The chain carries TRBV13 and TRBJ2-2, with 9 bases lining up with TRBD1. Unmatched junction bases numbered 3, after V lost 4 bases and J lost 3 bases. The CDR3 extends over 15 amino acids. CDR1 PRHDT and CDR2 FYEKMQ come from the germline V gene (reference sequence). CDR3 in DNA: TGTGCCAGCAGCTCGGGGACAGGGTACACCGGGGAGCTGTTTTTT. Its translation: CASSSGTGYTGELFF.

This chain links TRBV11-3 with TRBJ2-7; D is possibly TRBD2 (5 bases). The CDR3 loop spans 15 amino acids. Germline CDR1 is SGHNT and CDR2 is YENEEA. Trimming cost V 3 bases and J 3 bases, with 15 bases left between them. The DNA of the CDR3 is TGTGCCAGCAGCTTTCAGTCGCGGGTGGACTACGAGCAGTACGTC. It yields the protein CASSFQSRVDYEQYV.

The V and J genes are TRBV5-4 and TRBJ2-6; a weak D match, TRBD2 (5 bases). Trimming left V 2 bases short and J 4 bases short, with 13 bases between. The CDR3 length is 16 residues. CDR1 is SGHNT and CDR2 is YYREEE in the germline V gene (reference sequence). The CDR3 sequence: CASSFNRGGGANVLTF. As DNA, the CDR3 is TGTGCCAGCAGCTTTAACCGGGGTGGGGGGGCCAACGTCCTGACTTTC. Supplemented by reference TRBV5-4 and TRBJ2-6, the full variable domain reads ETGVTQSPTHLIKTRGQQVTLRCSSQSGHNTVSWYQQALGQGPQFIFQYYREEENGRGNFPPRFSGLQFPNYSSELNVNALELDDSALYLCASSFNRGGGANVLTFGAGSRLTVL.